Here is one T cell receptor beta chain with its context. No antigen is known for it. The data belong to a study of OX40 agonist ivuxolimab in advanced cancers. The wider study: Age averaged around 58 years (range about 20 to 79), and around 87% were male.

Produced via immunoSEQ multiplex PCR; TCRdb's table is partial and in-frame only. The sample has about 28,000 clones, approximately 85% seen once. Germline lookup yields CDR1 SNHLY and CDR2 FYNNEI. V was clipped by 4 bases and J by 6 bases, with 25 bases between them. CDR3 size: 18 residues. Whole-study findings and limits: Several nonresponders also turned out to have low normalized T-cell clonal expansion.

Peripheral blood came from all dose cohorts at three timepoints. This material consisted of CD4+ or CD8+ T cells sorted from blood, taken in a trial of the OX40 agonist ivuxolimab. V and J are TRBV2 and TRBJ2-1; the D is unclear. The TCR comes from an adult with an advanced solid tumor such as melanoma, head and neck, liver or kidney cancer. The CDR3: CASSVGIAGGPFSNEQFF. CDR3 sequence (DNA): TGTGCCAGCAGTGTCGGTATTGCTGGCGGCCCTTTTTCCAATGAGCAGTTCTTC.